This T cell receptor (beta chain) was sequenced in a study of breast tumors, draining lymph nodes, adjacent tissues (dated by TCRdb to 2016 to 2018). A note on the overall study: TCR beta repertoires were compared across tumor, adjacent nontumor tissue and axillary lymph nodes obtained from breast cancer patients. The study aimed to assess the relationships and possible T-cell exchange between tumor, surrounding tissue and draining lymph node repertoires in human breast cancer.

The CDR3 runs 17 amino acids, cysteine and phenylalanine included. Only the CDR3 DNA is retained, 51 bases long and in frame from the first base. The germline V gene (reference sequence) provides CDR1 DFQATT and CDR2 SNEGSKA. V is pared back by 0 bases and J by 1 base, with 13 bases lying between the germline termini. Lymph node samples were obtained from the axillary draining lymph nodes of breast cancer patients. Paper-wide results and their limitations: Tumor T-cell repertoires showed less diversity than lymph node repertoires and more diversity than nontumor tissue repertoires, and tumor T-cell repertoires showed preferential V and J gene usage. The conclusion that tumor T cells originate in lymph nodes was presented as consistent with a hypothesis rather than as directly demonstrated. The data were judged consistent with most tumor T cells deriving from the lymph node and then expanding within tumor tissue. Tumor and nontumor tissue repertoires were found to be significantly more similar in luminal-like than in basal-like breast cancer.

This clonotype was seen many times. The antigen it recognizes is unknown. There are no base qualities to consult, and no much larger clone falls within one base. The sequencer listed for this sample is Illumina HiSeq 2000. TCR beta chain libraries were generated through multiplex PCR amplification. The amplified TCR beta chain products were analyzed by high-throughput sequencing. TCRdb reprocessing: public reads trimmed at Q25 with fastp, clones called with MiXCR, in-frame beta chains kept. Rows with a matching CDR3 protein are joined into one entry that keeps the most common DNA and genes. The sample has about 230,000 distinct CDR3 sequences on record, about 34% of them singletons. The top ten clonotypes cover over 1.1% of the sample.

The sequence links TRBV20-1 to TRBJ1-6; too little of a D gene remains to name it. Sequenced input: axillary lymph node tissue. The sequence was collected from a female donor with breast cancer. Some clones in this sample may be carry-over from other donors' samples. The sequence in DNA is TGCAGTGCTAGAGATCAGTCCGGGATTTCCTATAATTCACCCCTCCACTTT. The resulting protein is CSARDQSGISYNSPLHF.